This record concerns one TCR beta chain sequence. This record belongs to a study of PD-L1 blockade in urothelial cancer. Study background: Dosed intravenously at 1,200 mg every 3 weeks, atezolizumab was initiated by patients around 2014. Blood yielded a median of approximately 130,000 T cells per sample. Males with bladder-origin urothelial cancer constituted about nine tenths of the roughly 29 patients.

V lost 1 base to trimming and J lost 0 bases, with 7 bases between them. This CDR3 is 15 amino acids long. Per the germline V gene, CDR1 is SGHNT and CDR2 is YENEEA. Time point denoted: peripheral blood 6 weeks after treatment start. Some clones are missing from TCRdb's copy, which holds only in-frame ones; the method was immunoSEQ multiplex PCR. The sample includes just over 40,000 clones, 70% to 90% of them seen just once. The specimen comprised PBMCs, sampled around atezolizumab (anti-PD-L1) treatment. This chain connects TRBV11-3 to TRBJ2-1; D possibly corresponds to TRBD2 (5 bases). The sequence derives from a man aged 65 to 79 with urothelial cancer. CDR3: CASSLAGSSYNEQFF. CDR3 nucleotides: TGTGCCAGCAGCTTAGCGGGGTCCTCCTACAATGAGCAGTTCTTC. The complete variable domain, with remaining parts taken from reference TRBV11-3 and TRBJ2-1, reads EAGVVQSPRYKIIEKKQPVAFWCNPISGHNTLYWYLQNLGQGPELLIRYENEEAVDDSQLPKDRFSAERLKGVDSTLKIQPAELGDSAVYLCASSLAGSSYNEQFFGPGTRLTVL.